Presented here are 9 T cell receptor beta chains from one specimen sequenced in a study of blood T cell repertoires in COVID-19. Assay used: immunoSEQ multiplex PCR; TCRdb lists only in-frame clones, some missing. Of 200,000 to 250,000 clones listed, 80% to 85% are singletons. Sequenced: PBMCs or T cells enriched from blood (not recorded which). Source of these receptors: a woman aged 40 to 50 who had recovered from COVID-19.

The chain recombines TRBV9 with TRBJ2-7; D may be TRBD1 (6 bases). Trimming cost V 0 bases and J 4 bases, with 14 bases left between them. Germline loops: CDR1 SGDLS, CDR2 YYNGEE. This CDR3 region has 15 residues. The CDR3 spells CASSVEGERRYEQYF. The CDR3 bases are TGTGCCAGCAGCGTAGAGGGGGAGCGTCGTTACGAGCAGTACTTC.

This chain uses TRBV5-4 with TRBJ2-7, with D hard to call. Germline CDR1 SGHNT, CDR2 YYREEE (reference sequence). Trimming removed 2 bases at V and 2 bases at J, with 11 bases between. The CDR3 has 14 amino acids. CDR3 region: CASSFGSPTYEQYF. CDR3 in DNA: TGTGCCAGCAGCTTCGGGTCCCCAACCTACGAGCAGTACTTC.

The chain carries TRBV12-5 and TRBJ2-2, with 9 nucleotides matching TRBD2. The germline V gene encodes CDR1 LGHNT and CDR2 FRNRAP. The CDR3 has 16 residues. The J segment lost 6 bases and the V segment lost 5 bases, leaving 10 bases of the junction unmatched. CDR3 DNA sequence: TGTGCTAGTGGTCCATCTCGCGGGAGGGTCCCCGGGGAGCTGTTTTTT. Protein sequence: CASGPSRGRVPGELFF.

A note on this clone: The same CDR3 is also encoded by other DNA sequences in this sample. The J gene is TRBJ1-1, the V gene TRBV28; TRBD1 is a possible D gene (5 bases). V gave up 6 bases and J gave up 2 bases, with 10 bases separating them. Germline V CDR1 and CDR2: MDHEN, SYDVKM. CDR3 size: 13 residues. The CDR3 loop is CASSLTENTEAFF. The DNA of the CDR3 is TGTGCCAGCAGCTTGACAGAAAACACTGAAGCTTTCTTT.

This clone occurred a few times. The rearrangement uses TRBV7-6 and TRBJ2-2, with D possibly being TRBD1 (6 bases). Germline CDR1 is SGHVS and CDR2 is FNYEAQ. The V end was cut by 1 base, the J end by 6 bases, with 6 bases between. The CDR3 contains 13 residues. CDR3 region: CASSLEGAGELFF. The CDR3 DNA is TGTGCCAGCAGCTTAGAGGGGGCCGGGGAGCTGTTTTTT.

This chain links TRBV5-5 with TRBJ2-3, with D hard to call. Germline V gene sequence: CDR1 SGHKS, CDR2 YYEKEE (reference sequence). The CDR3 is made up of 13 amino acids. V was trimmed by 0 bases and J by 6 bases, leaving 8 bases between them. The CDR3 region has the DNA TGTGCCAGCAGCTTGGTCAAGGAGGATACGCAGTATTTT. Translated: CASSLVKEDTQYF.

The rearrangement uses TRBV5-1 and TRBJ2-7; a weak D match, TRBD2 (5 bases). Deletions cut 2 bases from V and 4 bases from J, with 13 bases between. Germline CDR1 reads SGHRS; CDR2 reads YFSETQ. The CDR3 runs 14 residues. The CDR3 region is CASSFLYGVYEQYF. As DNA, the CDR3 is TGCGCCAGCAGCTTCCTTTACGGGGTGTACGAGCAGTACTTC. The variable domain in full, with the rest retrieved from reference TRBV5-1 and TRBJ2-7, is KAGVTQTPRYLIKTRGQQVTLSCSPISGHRSVSWYQQTPGQGLQFLFEYFSETQRNKGNFPGRFSGRQFSNSRSEMNVSTLELGDSALYLCASSFLYGVYEQYFGPGTRLTVT.

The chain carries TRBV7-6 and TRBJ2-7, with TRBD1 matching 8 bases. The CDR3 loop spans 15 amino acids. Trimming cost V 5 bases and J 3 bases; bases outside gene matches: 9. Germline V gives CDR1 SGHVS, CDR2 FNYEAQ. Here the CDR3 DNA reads TGTGCCAGCAGCCTTGACAGGGGACCGGGCTACGAGCAGTACTTC. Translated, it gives CASSLDRGPGYEQYF.

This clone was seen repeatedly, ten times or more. The CDR3 DNA is TGTGCCAGCAGTATTGGACAGGAAAACACTGAAGCTTTCTTT. Its translation: CASSIGQENTEAFF. This chain connects TRBV6-5 to TRBJ1-1; 7 bases map to TRBD1. Germline loops: CDR1 MNHEY, CDR2 SVGAGI. Germline trimming cut 5 bases from V and 2 bases from J; bases unmatched to any gene: 5. The length of the CDR3 is 14 residues.